The subject of this entry is one T cell receptor beta chain. What it binds is not known. The T cells that were sequenced for TCR beta were CD8+ and CD4+ cells from blood. FACS was used to enrich TEMRA cells, whereas the CD8+ and CD4+ T cells were obtained by negative isolation. The data derive from a study of CD8 T cells in Susac syndrome. Study conclusions and caveats: The study admitted that it had a relatively small number of individuals in its TCR sequencing and HLA analysis.

cDNA came from roughly 0.53 to 1 ug RNA primed by random hexamers. Multiplex PCR with immunoSEQ amplified the TCR beta CDR3 across 54 Vbeta and 13 Jbeta. TCRdb used MiXCR to reprocess the immunoSEQ multiplex PCR reads, holding one entry per CDR3 protein. The sample carries 150,000 or so distinct CDR3 sequences, around 96% recorded once. V was clipped by 1 base and J by 4 bases, with 17 bases between them. Per the germline V gene, CDR1 is MNHEY and CDR2 is SMNVEV (reference sequence). CDR3 length: 16 residues. The rearrangement joins TRBV27 to TRBJ2-7, with a tentative D call TRBD2 (6 bases). The sequenced sample consisted of CD8+ T cells from PBMCs. The TCR sequence derives from a human donor with multiple sclerosis. CDR3 sequence reads: CASSLLVGTGIYEQYF. The CDR3, as DNA: TGTGCCAGCAGTTTATTGGTCGGGACTGGAATTTACGAGCAGTACTTC.